A selection of T cell receptor beta chains follows, all from one sample in a study of T cell repertoires in cytomegalovirus infection. TCRdb used MiXCR to reprocess the reads, holding one entry per CDR3 protein. The sample lists hundreds of thousands of distinct CDR3 sequences; about 28% were seen once. These receptors have no known antigen. The starting material was cultured PBMCs, obtained from culture after CMV antigen stimulation. The receptor source for this set is a human donor in good health (CMV status not recorded). Some clones in this sample may be carry-over from other donors' samples. Each CDR3 is given with its conserved first and last residue. The D gene is left open where the match is weak. Size is omitted from some rows. Given values are once, few, many or a class for expanded clones.

D	J	size	V	DNA	CDR3
-	TRBJ1-5	-	TRBV6-5	TGTGCCAGCAGTTACTCGCATTTCTCCAATCAGCCCCAGCATTTT	CASSYSHFSNQPQHF
TRBD1	TRBJ1-3	-	TRBV7-9	TGTGCCAGCAGCGACAAACCGGGACAGAGCTCTGGAAACACCATATATTTT	CASSDKPGQSSGNTIYF
-	TRBJ2-7	many	TRBV6-1	TGTGCCAGCAGCCCGGACATCGGGGTGACCTACGAGCAGTACTTC	CASSPDIGVTYEQYF
-	TRBJ2-3	-	TRBV29-1	TGCAGCGTTGAAGATCAGGGGGGAAGGAGGGGCCGAAACACAGATACGCAGTATTTT	CSVEDQGGRRGRNTDTQYF
TRBD2	TRBJ2-5	-	TRBV20-1	TGCAGTTCCACGGGGGGGGACCAAGAGACCCAGTACTTC	CSSTGGDQETQYF
-	TRBJ2-7	-	TRBV29-1	TGCAGCGCTATAGACGAGACCTACGAGCAGTACTTC	CSAIDETYEQYF
TRBD2	TRBJ2-1	few	TRBV24-1	TGTGCCACCAGTGACGATTGGGGACTAGCGGGAGGGCCTCGCGATGAGCAGTTCTTC	CATSDDWGLAGGPRDEQFF
-	TRBJ1-2	many	TRBV10-3	TGTGCCATCAGTGAGCCTACGGACTATGGCTACACCTTC	CAISEPTDYGYTF
-	TRBJ2-3	few	TRBV7-2	TGTGCCAGCAGCTTACAAGTGGGCAGAAGCACAGATACGCAGTATTTT	CASSLQVGRSTDTQYF
TRBD1	TRBJ1-2	few	TRBV20-1	TGCAGTGCTCGGGACAGGGTCTATGGCTACACCTTC	CSARDRVYGYTF
-	TRBJ2-7	once	TRBV27	TGTGCCAGCAGTGGACAACAGGGATCCTACGAGCAGTACTTC	CASSGQQGSYEQYF
-	TRBJ2-7	-	TRBV3-1	TGTGCCAGCAGCCACGGTTACGAGCAGTACTTC	CASSHGYEQYF
TRBD1	TRBJ1-4	-	TRBV6-1	TGTGCCAGCAACCCGACAGGGAATGAAAAACTGTTTTTT	CASNPTGNEKLFF
-	TRBJ1-1	-	TRBV19	TGTGCCAGTAGTATTGGGGTGAGGGATCCTTACAACACTGAAGCTTTCTTT	CASSIGVRDPYNTEAFF
-	TRBJ1-2	-	TRBV5-4	TGTGCCAGCAGCTTGGGGGGATCGGGTAACTATGGCTACACCTTC	CASSLGGSGNYGYTF
-	TRBJ1-2	-	TRBV7-6	TGTGCCAGCAGCCCCCAGGGTGGCGGGGTCTTCTATGGCTACACCTTC	CASSPQGGGVFYGYTF
-	TRBJ2-5	many	TRBV7-6	TGTGCCAGCAGCATAGAGTCAGGGGAGACCCAGTACTTC	CASSIESGETQYF
-	TRBJ1-3	-	TRBV3-1	TGTGCCAGCAGCCGACAGGAGTCTATTGGAAACACCATATATTTT	CASSRQESIGNTIYF
-	TRBJ2-2	once	TRBV25-1	TGTGCCAGCAGTGTGACGGGGGTAACCGGGGAGCTGTTTTTT	CASSVTGVTGELFF
TRBD1	TRBJ2-1	-	TRBV10-3	TGTGCCATCAGTGAGTCTACCGGGACAGGGAGGGACAATGAGCAGTTCTTC	CAISESTGTGRDNEQFF
-	TRBJ1-1	-	TRBV6-1	TGTGCCAGCAGTCCCGGGGGAAAAAACACTGAAGCTTTCTTT	CASSPGGKNTEAFF
-	TRBJ1-2	-	TRBV7-9	TGTGCCAGCTTAAACGGAAACTATGGCTACACCTTC	CASLNGNYGYTF
TRBD2	TRBJ2-3	many	TRBV7-3	TGTGCCAGCAGCCCCGGGACTAGCGGGGGGAGGTGGTTAGATACGCAGTATTTT	CASSPGTSGGRWLDTQYF
-	TRBJ2-7	-	TRBV7-8	TGTGCCAGCAGATTAGCCATGGGGGTTACCTCCTACGAGCAGTACTTC	CASRLAMGVTSYEQYF
-	TRBJ2-3	many	TRBV7-2	TGTGCCAGCAGTTACGGAAGCACAGATACGCAGTATTTT	CASSYGSTDTQYF
-	TRBJ1-6	-	TRBV28	TGTGCCAGCAGCGCGGGGGGGGGGGGACCCCTCCACTTT	CASSAGGGGPLHF
-	TRBJ1-6	few	TRBV7-2	TGTGCCAGCAGCTTAAACAAATTTAATTCACCCCTCCACTTT	CASSLNKFNSPLHF
-	TRBJ2-1	few	TRBV6-2/TRBV6-3	TGTGCCAGCAGCTACCATGAGCAGTTCTTC	CASSYHEQFF
-	TRBJ2-3	-	TRBV7-9	TGTGCCAGCAGCTTAGATAGCCGAACACAAGGGACAGATACGCAGTATTTT	CASSLDSRTQGTDTQYF
TRBD1	TRBJ2-7	many	TRBV20-1	TGCAGTGCTAGAGAGGACAGGGGCTACGAGCAGTACTTC	CSAREDRGYEQYF
TRBD1	TRBJ1-1	-	TRBV7-6	TGTGCCAGCAGCTCGGGACAGCAGTTCACTGAAGCTTTCTTT	CASSSGQQFTEAFF
TRBD1	TRBJ1-2	few	TRBV4-2	TGTGCCAGCAGCCAAGGGGGACAGGGGAACTATGGCTACACCTTC	CASSQGGQGNYGYTF
TRBD2	TRBJ2-1	few	TRBV7-6	TGTGCCAGCAGCTTAAGGGCTAGCGGGAGGGGCTCCTCTAAGGATGAGCAGTTCTTC	CASSLRASGRGSSKDEQFF
TRBD1	TRBJ2-5	few	TRBV19	TGTGCCAGTAGCCCGAGGACAGGGCGCGTAGCGGAGACCCAGTACTTC	CASSPRTGRVAETQYF
-	TRBJ1-1	-	TRBV19	TGTGCCAGTACTCCTCTGGGAGGCACCCCGCGGGCTTTCTTT	CASTPLGGTPRAFF
-	TRBJ2-1	-	TRBV2	TGTGCCAGCAGTCGGCTAGCGAGCTCCTACAATGAGCAGTTCTTC	CASSRLASSYNEQFF
-	TRBJ1-5	-	TRBV27	TGTGCCAGCAGTTGGGATAAGGGGAGCAATCAGCCCCAGCATTTT	CASSWDKGSNQPQHF
TRBD2	TRBJ2-1	-	TRBV7-9	TGTGCCAGCAGCTTAGGCCCCCCGGGACTAGGTTCCTACAATGAGCAGTTCTTC	CASSLGPPGLGSYNEQFF
-	TRBJ2-7	-	TRBV5-5	TGTGCCAGCAGCTCTTCGTGGGGGACCTCCTACGAGCAGTACTTC	CASSSSWGTSYEQYF
-	TRBJ2-5	few	TRBV7-3	TGTGCCAGCAGCCGAGAATTGCAAGAGACCCAGTACTTC	CASSRELQETQYF
-	TRBJ2-3	few	TRBV7-3	TGTGCCAGCAGCTTTCCAGGGGACACACTTTCGGATACGCAGTATTTT	CASSFPGDTLSDTQYF